A selection of T cell receptor beta chains follows, all from one sample in a study of neoadjuvant anti-PD-1 for oral cavity cancer. Sequencing was performed with immunoSEQ multiplex PCR; in TCRdb, only in-frame clones are kept and a portion is missing. The table lists about 7,600 clones, around 50% of them singletons. The source material was tumor tissue, sampled before nivolumab (anti-PD-1) treatment. These receptors originate from a person between 35 and 79 years old with oral cavity squamous cell carcinoma. CDR3s include the opening cysteine and the closing phenylalanine or tryptophan. D genes are given only for firm matches. Clone size is not always given. Where it is, it says once, few, many or a class for expanded clones.

TRBV14	-	TRBJ2-7	medium-sized	CASSQDVVGEDTYEQYF	TGTGCCAGCAGCCAAGATGTAGTTGGTGAGGATACCTACGAGCAGTACTTC
TRBV29-1	-	TRBJ2-4	medium-sized	CSVVASKNIQYF	TGCAGCGTTGTAGCCTCCAAAAACATTCAGTACTTC
TRBV10-3	TRBD1	TRBJ2-7	-	CATKPGQASEQYF	TGTGCCACCAAACCGGGACAGGCTAGCGAGCAGTACTTC
TRBV14	TRBD2	TRBJ2-5	few	CASSQVGLGWETQYF	TGTGCCAGCAGCCAAGTCGGACTAGGTTGGGAGACCCAGTACTTC
TRBV28	TRBD1	TRBJ1-5	-	CASSLQGAKQPQHF	TGTGCCAGCAGCCTTCAGGGGGCCAAGCAGCCCCAGCATTTT
TRBV6-5	TRBD1	TRBJ1-5	-	CASSTGERNQPQHF	TGTGCCAGCAGCACAGGGGAACGAAATCAGCCCCAGCATTTT
TRBV10-3	-	TRBJ1-1	-	CAIAYAGNTEAFF	TGTGCCATCGCGTATGCTGGAAACACTGAAGCTTTCTTT
TRBV4-2	-	TRBJ1-1	-	CASSQEIVGTEAFF	TGTGCCAGCAGCCAAGAAATAGTTGGCACTGAAGCTTTCTTT
TRBV2	-	TRBJ2-5	-	CASSSTRGGSQYF	TGTGCCAGCAGCTCGACCCGCGGCGGGTCCCAGTACTTC
TRBV10-3	-	TRBJ2-7	few	CAISDEAGSYEQYF	TGTGCCATCAGTGACGAGGCGGGATCCTACGAGCAGTACTTC
TRBV28	-	TRBJ2-3	few	CASSRDRSAYAAGTQYF	TGTGCCAGCAGCCGGGACCGCTCGGCCTACGCTGCAGGTACGCAGTATTTT
TRBV18	TRBD1	TRBJ1-3	-	CASSRQGVGNTIYF	TGTGCCAGCTCACGACAGGGTGTCGGAAACACCATATATTTT
TRBV30	-	TRBJ1-1	-	CAWSVQGAGEAFF	TGTGCCTGGAGTGTCCAAGGGGCAGGCGAAGCTTTCTTT
TRBV27	-	TRBJ2-3	-	CASSLSQGGDTQYF	TGTGCCAGCAGTTTGAGCCAGGGGGGAGATACGCAGTATTTT